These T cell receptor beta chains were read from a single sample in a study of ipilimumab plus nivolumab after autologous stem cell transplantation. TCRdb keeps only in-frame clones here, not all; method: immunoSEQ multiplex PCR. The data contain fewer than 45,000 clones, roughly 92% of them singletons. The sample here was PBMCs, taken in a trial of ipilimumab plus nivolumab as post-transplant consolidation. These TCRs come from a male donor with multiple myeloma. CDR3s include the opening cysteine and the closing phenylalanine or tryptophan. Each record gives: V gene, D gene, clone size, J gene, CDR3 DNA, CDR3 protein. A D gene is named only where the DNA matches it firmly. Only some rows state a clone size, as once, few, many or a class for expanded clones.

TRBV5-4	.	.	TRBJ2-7	TGTGCCAGCAGCCGGGCGGGGTTCGGCTACGAGCAGTACTTC	CASSRAGFGYEQYF
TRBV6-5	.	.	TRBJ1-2	TGTGCCAGCAGGGACTCTAACTATGGCTACACCTTC	CASRDSNYGYTF
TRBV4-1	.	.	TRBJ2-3	TGCGCCAGCCGGAAGGGGGTTCTAGAAACAGATACGCAGTATTTT	CASRKGVLETDTQYF
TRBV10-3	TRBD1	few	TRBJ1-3	TGTGCCATCAGGGCCGGGACAGGTGGAAACACCATATATTTT	CAIRAGTGGNTIYF
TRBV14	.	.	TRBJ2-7	TGTGCCAGCAGCCAAGAAGGGACACAGCTTTGGGAGCAGTACTTC	CASSQEGTQLWEQYF
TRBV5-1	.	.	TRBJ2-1	TGCGCCAGCAGCCTTGTAGGGGGAGGCGATTACAATGAGCAGTTCTTC	CASSLVGGGDYNEQFF
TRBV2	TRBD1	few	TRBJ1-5	TGTGCCAGCAGTCTCACAGGGGTGGACCAGCCCCAGCATTTT	CASSLTGVDQPQHF
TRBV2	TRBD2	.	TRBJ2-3	TGTGCCAGCAGTGGGAGAGCGGGGCTCTCAGATACGCAGTATTTT	CASSGRAGLSDTQYF
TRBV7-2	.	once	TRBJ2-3	TGTGCCAGCAGCGCCAACTCGGATACGCAGTATTTT	CASSANSDTQYF
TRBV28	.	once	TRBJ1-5	TGTGCCAGCTCGCTGCACGGTAGCAATCAGCCCCAGCATTTT	CASSLHGSNQPQHF
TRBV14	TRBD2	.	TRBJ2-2	TGTGCCAGCAGCCAAGTATCCGCGGGAGTAAACGGGGAGCTGTTTTTT	CASSQVSAGVNGELFF
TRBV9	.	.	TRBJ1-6	TGTGCCAGCAGCATCTCCCAGGGAGGGGGCTATAATTCACCCCTCCACTTT	CASSISQGGGYNSPLHF
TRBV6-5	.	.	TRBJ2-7	TGTGCCAGCAGTTCCGGGGGGCGCCGCGAGCAGTACTTC	CASSSGGRREQYF
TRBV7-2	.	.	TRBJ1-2	TGTGCCAGCAGCTTAGTGGGACCGGACAGCCCATATGGCTACACCTTC	CASSLVGPDSPYGYTF
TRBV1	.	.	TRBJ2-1	TGCACCAGCAGCCAAGATTGGACTAGCGGGGACGAAGATATCTACAATGAGCAGTTCTTC	CTSSQDWTSGDEDIYNEQFF
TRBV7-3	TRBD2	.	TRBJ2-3	TGTGCCAGCGCCTCGGGGAGCGGGGGAACAGATACGCAGTATTTT	CASASGSGGTDTQYF
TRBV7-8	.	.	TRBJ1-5	TGTGCCAGCAGCTTAGGGGGTGGTCAGCCCCAGCATTTT	CASSLGGGQPQHF
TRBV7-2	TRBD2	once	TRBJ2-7	TGTGCCAGCAGCCGAACGACTAGCGGGGGGTTTAGCTCCTACGAGCAGTACTTC	CASSRTTSGGFSSYEQYF
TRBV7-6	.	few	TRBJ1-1	TGTGCCAGCAGCGACCCAACAGGTGAAGCTTTCTTT	CASSDPTGEAFF
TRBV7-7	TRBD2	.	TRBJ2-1	TGTGCTAGCAGCGATCTAGCGGGGGAGTACAATGAGCAGTTCTTC	CASSDLAGEYNEQFF
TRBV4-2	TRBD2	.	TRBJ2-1	TGTGCCAGCAGCCAAGAGTTACTAGCGTTCTACAATGAGCAGTTCTTC	CASSQELLAFYNEQFF
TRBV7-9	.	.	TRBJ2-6	TGTGCCAGCCTGGGCTCTGGGGCCAACGTCCTGACTTTC	CASLGSGANVLTF
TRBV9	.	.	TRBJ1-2	TGTGCCAGCAGCATAGGACAATACTATGGCTACACCTTC	CASSIGQYYGYTF
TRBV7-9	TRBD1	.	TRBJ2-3	TGTGCGCAGGGACAGGGATTCCCAAGGACCACAGATACGCAGTATTTT	CAQGQGFPRTTDTQYF
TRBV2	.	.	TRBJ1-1	TGTGCCAGCAGTGATACCATGTACACTGAAGCTTTCTTT	CASSDTMYTEAFF
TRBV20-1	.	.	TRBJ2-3	TGCAGCCTACCAGGGGCAGATACGCAGTATTTT	CSLPGADTQYF
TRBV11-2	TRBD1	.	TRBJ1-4	TGTGCCAGCAGCTTAGATCCCTTATGGACAGGCTTTAATGAAAAACTGTTTTTT	CASSLDPLWTGFNEKLFF
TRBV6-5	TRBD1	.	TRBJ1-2	TGTGCCAGCCGGCCGGCGGGACAGGGGTTCGGTGGCTACACCTTC	CASRPAGQGFGGYTF
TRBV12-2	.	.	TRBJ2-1	TGTGCAAGTCGCCCGGGACAGCAAGGTGACAATGAGCAGTTCTTC	CASRPGQQGDNEQFF
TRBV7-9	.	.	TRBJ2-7	TGTGCCAGCAGGACAATCTCGGACGAGCAGTACTTC	CASRTISDEQYF
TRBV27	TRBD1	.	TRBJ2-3	TGTGCCAGCAGTTCCTTGAATCTGTACAGGGGAGTAAGCACAGATACGCAGTATTTT	CASSSLNLYRGVSTDTQYF
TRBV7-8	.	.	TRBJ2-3	TGTGCCAGCAGCCGACTCATACGGGCAGATACGCAGTATTTT	CASSRLIRADTQYF
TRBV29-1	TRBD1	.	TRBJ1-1	TGCAGCGTTGTAATGGACAGGGTCTCCAACACTGAAGCTTTCTTT	CSVVMDRVSNTEAFF
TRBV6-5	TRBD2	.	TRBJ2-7	TGTGCCAGCACGGGAGGGGCTAGCGGGAGCTACGAGCAGTACTTC	CASTGGASGSYEQYF
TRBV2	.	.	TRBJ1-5	TGTGCCAGCAGGGGGGACGAGTGGGACAATCAGCCCCAGCATTTT	CASRGDEWDNQPQHF
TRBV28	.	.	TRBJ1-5	TGTGCCAGCAGTTTAGGGGCAGGGGGCAATCAGCCCCAGCATTTT	CASSLGAGGNQPQHF
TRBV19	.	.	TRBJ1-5	TGTGCCAGTAGTATTCGGCCTAATCAGCCCCAGCATTTT	CASSIRPNQPQHF
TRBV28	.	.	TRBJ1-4	TGTGCCAGCAGGTGGCGGCCCAGTTATAATGAAAAACTGTTTTTT	CASRWRPSYNEKLFF
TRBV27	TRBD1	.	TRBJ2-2	TGTGCCAGCAGTACCGGGACAGGGAACACCGGGGAGCTGTTTTTT	CASSTGTGNTGELFF
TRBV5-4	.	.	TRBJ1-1	TGTGCCAGCAGCTTACAGGGTGTGAACACTGAAGCTTTCTTT	CASSLQGVNTEAFF
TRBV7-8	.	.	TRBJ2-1	TGTGCCAGCAGGAGAGGACAGCAAGGGTCCTACAATGAGCAGTTCTTC	CASRRGQQGSYNEQFF
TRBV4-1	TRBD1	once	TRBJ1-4	TGCGCCAGCAGCCAAACAGGGGCGAGTTATGAAAAACTGTTTTTT	CASSQTGASYEKLFF
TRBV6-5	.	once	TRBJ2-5	TGTGCCAGCAGTTACGCATTTGGGACCCAGTACTTC	CASSYAFGTQYF
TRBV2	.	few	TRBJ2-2	TGTGCCAGCAGTCCCCCCGGAGACCGAACCGGGGAGCTGTTTTTT	CASSPPGDRTGELFF
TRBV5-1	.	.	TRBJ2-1	TGCGCCAGCAGCTTGGTTAATAGAGCGGATGAGCAGTTCTTC	CASSLVNRADEQFF
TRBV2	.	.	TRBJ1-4	TGTGCCAGCAGTAGACAGGAGAGAGAAAAACTGTTTTTT	CASSRQEREKLFF
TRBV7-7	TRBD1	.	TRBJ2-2	TGTGCTAGCAGCCCAGACAGGGGGCGAGGGGACACCGGGGAGCTGTTTTTT	CASSPDRGRGDTGELFF
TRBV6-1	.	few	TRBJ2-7	TGTGCCAGCACATTTATTGGGTACGAGCAGTACTTC	CASTFIGYEQYF
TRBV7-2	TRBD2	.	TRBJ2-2	TGTGCCAGCAGCCGAGCGGGGCGGGGGGCAAACACCGGGGAGCTGTTTTTT	CASSRAGRGANTGELFF
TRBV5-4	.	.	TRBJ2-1	TGTGCCAGCAGCCCGACTACTGGCATGTATTCTGAGCAGTTCTTC	CASSPTTGMYSEQFF
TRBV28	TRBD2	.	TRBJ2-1	TGTGCCAGCAGCACACCCTCTAGCGGCTCCTACAATGAGCAGTTCTTC	CASSTPSSGSYNEQFF
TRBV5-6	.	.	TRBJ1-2	TGTGCCAGCAGCTTGGCCCCGAGTGTACAGGGAGATGGCTACACCTTC	CASSLAPSVQGDGYTF
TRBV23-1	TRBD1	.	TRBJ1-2	TGCGCCAGCAGTTTCACAGACAGGGGCGATGGCTACACCTTC	CASSFTDRGDGYTF
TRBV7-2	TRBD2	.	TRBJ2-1	TGTGCCAGCAGCTTAGATGGCGGGACTAGCCACCCTGGTCGGTTCTTC	CASSLDGGTSHPGRFF
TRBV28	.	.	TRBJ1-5	TGTGCCAGCAGTCCTATTATTAAGCAGCCCCAGCATTTT	CASSPIIKQPQHF
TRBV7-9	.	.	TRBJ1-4	TGTGCCAGCAGCTTAGGGTCAGGCGCAACTAATGAAAAACTGTTTTTT	CASSLGSGATNEKLFF
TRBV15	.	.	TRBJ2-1	TGTGCCACCAGCAGAGGGGGTCGGAGGCGATCCTACAATGAGCAGTTCTTC	CATSRGGRRRSYNEQFF
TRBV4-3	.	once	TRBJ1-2	TGCGCCAGCAGCCAAGATAATTTAAGGGAAGGAAGGTACACCTTC	CASSQDNLREGRYTF
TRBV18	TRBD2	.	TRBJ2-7	TGTGCCAGCTCACCACGGACTAGCGGGAGGGGTGGCAACTACGAGCAGTACTTC	CASSPRTSGRGGNYEQYF